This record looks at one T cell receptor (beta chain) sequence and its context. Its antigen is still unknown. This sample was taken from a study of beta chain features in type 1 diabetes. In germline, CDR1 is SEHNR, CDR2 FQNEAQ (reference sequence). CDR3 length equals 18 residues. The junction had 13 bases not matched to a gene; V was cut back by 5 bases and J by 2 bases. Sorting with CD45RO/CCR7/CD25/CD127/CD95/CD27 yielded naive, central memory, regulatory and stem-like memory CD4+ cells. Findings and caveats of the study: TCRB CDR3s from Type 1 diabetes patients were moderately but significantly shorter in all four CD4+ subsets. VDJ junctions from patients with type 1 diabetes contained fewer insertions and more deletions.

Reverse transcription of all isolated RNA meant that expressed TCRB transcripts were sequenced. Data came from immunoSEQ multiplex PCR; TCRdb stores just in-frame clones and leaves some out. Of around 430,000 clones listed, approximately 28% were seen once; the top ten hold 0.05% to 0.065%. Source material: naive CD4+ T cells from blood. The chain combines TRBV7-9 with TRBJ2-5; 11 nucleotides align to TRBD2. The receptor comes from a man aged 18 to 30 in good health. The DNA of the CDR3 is TGTGCCAGCAGCCCCGGGACTAGCGGCGGGGTGGTACAAGAGACCCAGTACTTC. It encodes CASSPGTSGGVVQETQYF. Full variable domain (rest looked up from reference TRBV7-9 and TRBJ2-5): DTGVSQNPRHKITKRGQNVTFRCDPISEHNRLYWYRQTLGQGPEFLTYFQNEAQLEKSRLLSDRFSAERPKGSFSTLEIQRTEQGDSAMYLCASSPGTSGGVVQETQYFGPGTRLLVL.